This T cell receptor beta chain was captured by sequencing in a study of Graves' ophthalmopathy and Graves' hyperthyroidism. Notes on this clonotype: Its antigen is unknown.

Study-level results: Ophthalmopathy and stable hyperthyroidism were discriminated by a 13-signature model, with roughly 90% sensitivity and around 81% specificity.

Researchers took RNA transcripts and amplified TCR beta CDR3 regions from them. RT-PCR in the first round used HTBI primers; a second-round multiplex PCR followed. TCRdb used MiXCR to reprocess the multiplex PCR reads, holding one entry per CDR3 protein. Here the sample spans about 400,000 distinct CDR3 sequences, around 20% being singletons. Trimming removed 5 bases at V and 4 bases at J, with 8 bases between. Germline CDR1 and CDR2: SGHTA and FQGNSA. CDR3 length: 12 residues. The rearrangement links TRBV7-2 to TRBJ1-2; D ambiguous. The sample was peripheral blood. The receptor was isolated from a woman aged 18 to 35 with Graves' ophthalmopathy. The CDR3 DNA reads as TGTGCCAGCAGCCACCCCCGCTATGGCTACACCTTC. Protein: CASSHPRYGYTF.